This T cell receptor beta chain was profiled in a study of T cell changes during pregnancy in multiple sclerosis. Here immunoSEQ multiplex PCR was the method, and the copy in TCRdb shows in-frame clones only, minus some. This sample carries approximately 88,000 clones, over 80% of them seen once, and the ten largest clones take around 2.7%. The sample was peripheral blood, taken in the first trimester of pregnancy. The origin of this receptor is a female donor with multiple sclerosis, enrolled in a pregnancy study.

The CDR3 is CASSLLPSGAGGTDTQYF. The CDR3 bases are TGTGCCAGCAGCTTACTGCCCTCCGGGGCGGGAGGGACAGATACGCAGTATTTT. This chain uses TRBV7-2 with TRBJ2-3, with 9 bases lining up with TRBD2. Looked up from germline, CDR1 is SGHTA and CDR2 is FQGNSA. The CDR3 sequence is 18 residues long. The J segment lost 3 bases and the V segment lost 2 bases, leaving 12 bases of the junction unmatched.